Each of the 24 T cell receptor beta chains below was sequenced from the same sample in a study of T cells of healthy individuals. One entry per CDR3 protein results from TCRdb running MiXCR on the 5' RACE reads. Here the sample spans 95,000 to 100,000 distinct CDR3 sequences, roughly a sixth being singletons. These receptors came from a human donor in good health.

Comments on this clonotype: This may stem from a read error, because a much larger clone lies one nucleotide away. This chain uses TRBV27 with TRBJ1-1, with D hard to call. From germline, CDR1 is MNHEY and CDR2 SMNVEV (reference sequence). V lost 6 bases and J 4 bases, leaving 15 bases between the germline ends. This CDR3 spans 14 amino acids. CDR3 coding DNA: TGTGCCAGCAGCCTAATAAAATGGTCCACTGAAGCTTTCTTT. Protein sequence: CASSLIKWSTEAFF.

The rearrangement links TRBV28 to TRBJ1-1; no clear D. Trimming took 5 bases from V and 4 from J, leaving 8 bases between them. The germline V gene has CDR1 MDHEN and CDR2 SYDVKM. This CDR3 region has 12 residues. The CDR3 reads CASSGGGTEAFF. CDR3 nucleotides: TGTGCCAGCAGTGGAGGCGGCACTGAAGCTTTCTTT.

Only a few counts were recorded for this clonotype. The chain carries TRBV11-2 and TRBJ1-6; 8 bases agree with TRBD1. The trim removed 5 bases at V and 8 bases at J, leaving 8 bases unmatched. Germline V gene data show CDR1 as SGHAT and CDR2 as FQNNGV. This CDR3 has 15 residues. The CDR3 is CASSQTGTGDSPLHF. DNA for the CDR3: TGTGCCAGCAGCCAAACCGGGACAGGTGATTCACCCCTCCACTTT.

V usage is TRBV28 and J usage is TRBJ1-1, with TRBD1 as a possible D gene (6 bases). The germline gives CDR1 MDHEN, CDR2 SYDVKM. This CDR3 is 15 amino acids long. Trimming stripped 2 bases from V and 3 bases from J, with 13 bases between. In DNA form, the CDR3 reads TGTGCCAGCAGTTTAAGGTCCAGGGGCTACACTGAAGCTTTCTTT. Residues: CASSLRSRGYTEAFF.

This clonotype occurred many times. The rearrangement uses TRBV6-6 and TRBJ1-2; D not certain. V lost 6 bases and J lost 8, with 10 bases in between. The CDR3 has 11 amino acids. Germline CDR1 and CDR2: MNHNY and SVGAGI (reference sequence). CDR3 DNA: TGTGCCAGCAGCTCCGAGGAAGGCTACACCTTC. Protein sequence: CASSSEEGYTF.

CDR3 DNA: TGCGCCAGCAGCTTGGATGCGGGATACACAGATACGCAGTATTTT. Translating gives CASSLDAGYTDTQYF. The chain combines TRBV5-1 with TRBJ2-3; D might be TRBD2 (6 bases). CDR1 is SGHRS, CDR2 YFSETQ, per germline. The CDR3 is made up of 15 amino acids. The V end lost 0 bases, the J end lost 2 bases, and 10 bases lay between the germline ends.

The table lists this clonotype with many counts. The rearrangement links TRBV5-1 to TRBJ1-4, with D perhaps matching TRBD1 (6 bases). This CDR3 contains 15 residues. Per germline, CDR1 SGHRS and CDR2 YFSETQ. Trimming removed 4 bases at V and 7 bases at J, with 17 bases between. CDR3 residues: CASSVVTGPGEKLFF. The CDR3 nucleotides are TGCGCCAGCAGCGTAGTTACAGGGCCTGGTGAAAAACTGTTTTTT.

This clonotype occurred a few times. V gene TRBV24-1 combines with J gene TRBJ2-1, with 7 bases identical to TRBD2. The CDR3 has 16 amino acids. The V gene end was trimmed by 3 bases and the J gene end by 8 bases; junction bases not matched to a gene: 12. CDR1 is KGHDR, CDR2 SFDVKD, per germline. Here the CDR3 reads CATSDGPSGGADEQFF. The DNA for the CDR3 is TGTGCCACCAGTGATGGCCCTAGCGGAGGAGCCGATGAGCAGTTCTTC.

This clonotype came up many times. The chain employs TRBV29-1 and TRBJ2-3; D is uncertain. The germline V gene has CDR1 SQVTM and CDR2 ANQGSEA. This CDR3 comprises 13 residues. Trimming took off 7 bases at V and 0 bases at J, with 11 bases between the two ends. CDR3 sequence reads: CSASSSSTDTQYF. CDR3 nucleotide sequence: TGCAGCGCCTCATCGTCTAGCACAGATACGCAGTATTTT.

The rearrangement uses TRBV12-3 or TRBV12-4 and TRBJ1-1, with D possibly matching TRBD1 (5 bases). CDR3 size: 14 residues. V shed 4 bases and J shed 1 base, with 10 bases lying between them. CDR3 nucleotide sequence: TGTGCCAGCAGTTCGCCGACAGCGAACACTGAAGCTTTCTTT. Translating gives CASSSPTANTEAFF.

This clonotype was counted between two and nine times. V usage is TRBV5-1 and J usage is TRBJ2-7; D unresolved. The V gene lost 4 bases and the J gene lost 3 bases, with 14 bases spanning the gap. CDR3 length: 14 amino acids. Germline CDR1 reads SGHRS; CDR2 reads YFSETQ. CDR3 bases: TGCGCCAGCAGCCCCCGAGAGGTCGACTACGAGCAGTACTTC. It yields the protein CASSPREVDYEQYF.

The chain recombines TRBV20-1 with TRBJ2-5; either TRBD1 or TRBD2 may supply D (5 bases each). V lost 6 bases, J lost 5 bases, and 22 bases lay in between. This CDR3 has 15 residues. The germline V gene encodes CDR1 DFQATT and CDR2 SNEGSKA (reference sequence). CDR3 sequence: CSATSWMSWGETQYF. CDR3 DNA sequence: TGCAGTGCGACCTCCTGGATGAGCTGGGGGGAGACCCAGTACTTC.

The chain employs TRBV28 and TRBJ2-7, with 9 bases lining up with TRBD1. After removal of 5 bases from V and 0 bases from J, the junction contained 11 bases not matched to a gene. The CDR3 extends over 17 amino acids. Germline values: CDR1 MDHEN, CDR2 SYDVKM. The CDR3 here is CASSLRDGQGSSYEQYF. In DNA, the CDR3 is TGTGCCAGCAGTCTCCGAGACGGACAGGGGAGCTCCTACGAGCAGTACTTC.

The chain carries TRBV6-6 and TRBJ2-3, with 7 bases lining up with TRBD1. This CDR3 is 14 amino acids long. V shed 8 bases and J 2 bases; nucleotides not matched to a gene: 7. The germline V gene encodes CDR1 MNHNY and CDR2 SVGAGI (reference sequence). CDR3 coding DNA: TGTGCCAGCCGTCGGCAGGGGGACACAGATACGCAGTATTTT. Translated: CASRRQGDTDTQYF.

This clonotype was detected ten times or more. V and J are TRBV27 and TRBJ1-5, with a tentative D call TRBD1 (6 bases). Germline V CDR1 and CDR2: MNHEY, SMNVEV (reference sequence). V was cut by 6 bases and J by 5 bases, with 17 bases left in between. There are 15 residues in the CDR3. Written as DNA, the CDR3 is TGTGCCAGCAGCAGTCTATACAGGGACCATCAGCCCCAGCATTTT. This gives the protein CASSSLYRDHQPQHF.

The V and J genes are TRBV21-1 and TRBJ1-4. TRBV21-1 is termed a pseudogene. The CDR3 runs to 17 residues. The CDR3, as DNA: TGTGCCAGCAGCAAAGTAGGCAGAGCCCCAACTAATGAAAAACTGTTTTTT. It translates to CASSKVGRAPTNEKLFF.

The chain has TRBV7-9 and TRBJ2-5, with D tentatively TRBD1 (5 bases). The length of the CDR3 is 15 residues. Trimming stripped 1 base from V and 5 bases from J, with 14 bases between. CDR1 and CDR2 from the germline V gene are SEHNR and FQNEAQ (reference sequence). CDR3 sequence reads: CASSLGQTHFETQYF. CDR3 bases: TGTGCCAGCAGCTTAGGACAGACCCACTTTGAGACCCAGTACTTC.

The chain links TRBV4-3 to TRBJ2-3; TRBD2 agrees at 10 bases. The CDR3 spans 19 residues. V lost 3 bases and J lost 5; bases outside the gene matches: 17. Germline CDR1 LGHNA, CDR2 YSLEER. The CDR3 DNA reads TGCGCCAGCAGCCACGACTCGGGTCTAGCGGGAGACTCTGGAGATACGCAGTATTTT. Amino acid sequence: CASSHDSGLAGDSGDTQYF.

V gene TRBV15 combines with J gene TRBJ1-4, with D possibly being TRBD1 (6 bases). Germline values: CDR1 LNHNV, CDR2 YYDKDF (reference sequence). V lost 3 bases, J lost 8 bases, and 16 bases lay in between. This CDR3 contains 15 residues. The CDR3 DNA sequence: TGTGCCACCAGCAGGGCCCCGACAGGAACCGAAAAACTGTTTTTT. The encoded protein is CATSRAPTGTEKLFF.

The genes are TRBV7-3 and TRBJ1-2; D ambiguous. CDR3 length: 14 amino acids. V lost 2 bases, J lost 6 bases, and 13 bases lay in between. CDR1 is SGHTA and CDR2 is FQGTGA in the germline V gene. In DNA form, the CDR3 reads TGTGCCAGCAGCTTAGGGCCCACCTCCAATGGCTACACCTTC. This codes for CASSLGPTSNGYTF.

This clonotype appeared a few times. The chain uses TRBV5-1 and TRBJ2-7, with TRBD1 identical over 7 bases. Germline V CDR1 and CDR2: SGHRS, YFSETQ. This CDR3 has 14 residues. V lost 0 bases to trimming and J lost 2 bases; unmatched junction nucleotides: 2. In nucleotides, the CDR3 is TGCGCCAGCAGCTTGGTGGGACAGACCTACGAGCAGTACTTC. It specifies CASSLVGQTYEQYF.

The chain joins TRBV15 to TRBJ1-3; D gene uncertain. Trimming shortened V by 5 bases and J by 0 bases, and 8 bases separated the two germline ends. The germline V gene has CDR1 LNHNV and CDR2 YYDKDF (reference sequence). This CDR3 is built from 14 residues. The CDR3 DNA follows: TGTGCCACCAGCTACTCAAGCTCTGGAAACACCATATATTTT. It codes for CATSYSSSGNTIYF.

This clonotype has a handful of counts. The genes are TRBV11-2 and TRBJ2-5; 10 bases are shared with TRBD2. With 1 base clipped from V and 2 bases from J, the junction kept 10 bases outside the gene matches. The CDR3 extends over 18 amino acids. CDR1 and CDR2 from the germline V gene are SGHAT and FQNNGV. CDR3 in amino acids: CASSLGTSGGLRQETQYF. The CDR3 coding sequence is TGTGCCAGCAGCTTAGGGACTAGCGGTGGCTTAAGGCAAGAGACCCAGTACTTC. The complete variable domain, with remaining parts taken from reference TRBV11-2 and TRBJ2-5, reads EAGVAQSPRYKIIEKRQSVAFWCNPISGHATLYWYQQILGQGPKLLIQFQNNGVVDDSQLPKDRFSAERLKGVDSTLKIQPAKLEDSAVYLCASSLGTSGGLRQETQYFGPGTRLLVL.

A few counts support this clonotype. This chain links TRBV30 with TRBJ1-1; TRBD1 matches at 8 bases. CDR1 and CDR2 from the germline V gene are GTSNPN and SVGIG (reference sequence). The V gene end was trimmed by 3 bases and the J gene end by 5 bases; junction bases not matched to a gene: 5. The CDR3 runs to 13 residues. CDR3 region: CAWSRGRVTEAFF. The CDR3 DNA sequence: TGTGCCTGGAGCAGGGGGCGGGTGACTGAAGCTTTCTTT.